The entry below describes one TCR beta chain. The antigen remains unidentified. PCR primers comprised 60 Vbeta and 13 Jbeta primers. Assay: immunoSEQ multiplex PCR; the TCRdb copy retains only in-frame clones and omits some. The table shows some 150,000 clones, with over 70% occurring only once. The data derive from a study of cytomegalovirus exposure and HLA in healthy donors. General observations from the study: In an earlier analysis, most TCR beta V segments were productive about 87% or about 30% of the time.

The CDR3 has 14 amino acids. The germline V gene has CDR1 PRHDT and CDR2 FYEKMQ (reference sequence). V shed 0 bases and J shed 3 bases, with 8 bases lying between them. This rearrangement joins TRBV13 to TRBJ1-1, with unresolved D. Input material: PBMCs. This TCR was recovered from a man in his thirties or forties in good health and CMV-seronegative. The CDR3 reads CASSLGLGDTEAFF. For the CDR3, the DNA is TGTGCCAGCAGCTTAGGCCTCGGGGACACTGAAGCTTTCTTT.